This T cell receptor beta chain was recorded in a study of CD8 T cells in ankylosing spondylitis. TCRdb re-called the 5' RACE reads through MiXCR, storing one row per CDR3 protein. The data contain about 360,000 distinct CDR3 sequences, 20% to 25% of them singletons. Study-wide results and limits: Disease-linked clones reportedly concentrated significantly in matched ankylosing spondylitis synovial fluid. It appeared that ankylosing spondylitis blood was characterized by a TCR beta motif of 8 or 9 highly homologous variants. Clones that were linked to disease were CD8+ and were relatively rare in peripheral blood.

This clonotype was observed many times. Its matching antigen is unknown. CDR3 length: 12 amino acids. V was shortened by 8 bases and J by 4 bases, with 9 bases between the two germline ends. CDR1 MNHEY and CDR2 SMNVEV come from the germline V gene (reference sequence). This receptor was taken from a male donor with ankylosing spondylitis or in good health (not recorded which). The chain uses TRBV27 and TRBJ1-5; D unclear. Sequences were obtained from blood, either unsorted or a sorted T cell fraction (not recorded which). The CDR3 region has the DNA TGTGCCAGCTCCCTCCCGAATCAGCCCCAGCATTTT. Translation gives CASSLPNQPQHF.